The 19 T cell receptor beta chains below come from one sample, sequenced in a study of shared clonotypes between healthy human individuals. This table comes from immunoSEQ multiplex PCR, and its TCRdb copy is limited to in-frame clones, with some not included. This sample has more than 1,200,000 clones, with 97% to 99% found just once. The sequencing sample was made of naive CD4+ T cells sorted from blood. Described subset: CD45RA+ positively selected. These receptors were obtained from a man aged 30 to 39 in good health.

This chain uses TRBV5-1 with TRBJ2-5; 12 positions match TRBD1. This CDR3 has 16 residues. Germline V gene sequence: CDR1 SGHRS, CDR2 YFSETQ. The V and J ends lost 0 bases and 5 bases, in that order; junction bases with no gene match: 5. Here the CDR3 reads CASSLAGTGGAETQYF. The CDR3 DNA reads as TGCGCCAGCAGCTTGGCCGGGACAGGGGGCGCCGAGACCCAGTACTTC.

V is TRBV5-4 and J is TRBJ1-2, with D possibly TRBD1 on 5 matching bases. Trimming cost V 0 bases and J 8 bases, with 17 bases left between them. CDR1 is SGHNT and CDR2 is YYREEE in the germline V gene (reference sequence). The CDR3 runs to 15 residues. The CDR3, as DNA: TGTGCCAGCAGCTTGGAGGTCGTCCAGGGTGACGGCTACACCTTC. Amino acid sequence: CASSLEVVQGDGYTF. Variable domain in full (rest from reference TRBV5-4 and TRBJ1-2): ETGVTQSPTHLIKTRGQQVTLRCSSQSGHNTVSWYQQALGQGPQFIFQYYREEENGRGNFPPRFSGLQFPNYSSELNVNALELDDSALYLCASSLEVVQGDGYTFGSGTRLTVV.

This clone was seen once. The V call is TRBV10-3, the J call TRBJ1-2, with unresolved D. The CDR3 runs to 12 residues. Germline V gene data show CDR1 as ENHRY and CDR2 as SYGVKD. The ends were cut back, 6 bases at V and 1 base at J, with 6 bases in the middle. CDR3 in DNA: TGTGCCATCAGGACAAATAACTATGGCTACACCTTC. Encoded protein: CAIRTNNYGYTF.

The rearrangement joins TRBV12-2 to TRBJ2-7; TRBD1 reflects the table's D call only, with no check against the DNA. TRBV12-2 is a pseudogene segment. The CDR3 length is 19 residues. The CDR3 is CASRLASRQGTPSSYEQYF. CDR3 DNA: TGTGCAAGTCGCTTAGCGTCGCGACAGGGGACGCCGAGCTCCTACGAGCAGTACTTC.

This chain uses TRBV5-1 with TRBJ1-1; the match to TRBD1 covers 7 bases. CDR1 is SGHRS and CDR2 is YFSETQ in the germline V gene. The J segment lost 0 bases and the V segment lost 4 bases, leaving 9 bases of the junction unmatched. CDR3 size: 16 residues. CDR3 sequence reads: CASSVGGQPMNTEAFF. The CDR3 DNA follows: TGCGCCAGCAGCGTGGGGGGACAGCCCATGAACACTGAAGCTTTCTTT.

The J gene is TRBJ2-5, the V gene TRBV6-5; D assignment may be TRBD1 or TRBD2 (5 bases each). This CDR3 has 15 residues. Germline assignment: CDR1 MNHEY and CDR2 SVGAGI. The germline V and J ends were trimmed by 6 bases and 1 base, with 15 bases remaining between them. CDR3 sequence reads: CASRGTPSPQETQYF. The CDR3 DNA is TGTGCCAGCAGGGGGACCCCCTCTCCCCAAGAGACCCAGTACTTC.

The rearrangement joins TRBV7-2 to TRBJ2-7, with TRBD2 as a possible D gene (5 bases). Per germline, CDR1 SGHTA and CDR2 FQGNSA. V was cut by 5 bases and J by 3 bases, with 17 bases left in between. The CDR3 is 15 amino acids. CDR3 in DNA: TGTGCCAGCAGCCTTCGTCCCTTGAGGGTCTACGAGCAGTACTTC. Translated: CASSLRPLRVYEQYF.

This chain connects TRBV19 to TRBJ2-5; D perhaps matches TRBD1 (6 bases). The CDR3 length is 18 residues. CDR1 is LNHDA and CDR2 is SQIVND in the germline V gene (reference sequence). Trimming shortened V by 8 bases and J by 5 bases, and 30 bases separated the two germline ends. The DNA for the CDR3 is TGTGCCAGTGGCCCCATTGTTGGGGGCGTTAAGCTTCACGAGACCCAGTACTTC. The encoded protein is CASGPIVGGVKLHETQYF.

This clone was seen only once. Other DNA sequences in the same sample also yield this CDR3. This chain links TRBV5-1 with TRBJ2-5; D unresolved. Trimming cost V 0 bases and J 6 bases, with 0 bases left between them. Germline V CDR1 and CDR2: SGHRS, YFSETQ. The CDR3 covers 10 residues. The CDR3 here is CASSLETQYF. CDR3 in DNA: TGCGCCAGCAGCTTGGAGACCCAGTACTTC.

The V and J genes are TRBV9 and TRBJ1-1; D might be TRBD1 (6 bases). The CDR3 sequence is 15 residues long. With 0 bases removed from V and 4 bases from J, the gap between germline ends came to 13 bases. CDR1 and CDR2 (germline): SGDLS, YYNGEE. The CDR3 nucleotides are TGTGCCAGCAGCGTAGAACCGGGGGCAGGCACTGAAGCTTTCTTT. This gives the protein CASSVEPGAGTEAFF. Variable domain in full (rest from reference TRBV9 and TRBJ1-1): DSGVTQTPKHLITATGQRVTLRCSPRSGDLSVYWYQQSLDQGLQFLIQYYNGEERAKGNILERFSAQQFPDLHSELNLSSLELGDSALYFCASSVEPGAGTEAFFGQGTRLTVV.

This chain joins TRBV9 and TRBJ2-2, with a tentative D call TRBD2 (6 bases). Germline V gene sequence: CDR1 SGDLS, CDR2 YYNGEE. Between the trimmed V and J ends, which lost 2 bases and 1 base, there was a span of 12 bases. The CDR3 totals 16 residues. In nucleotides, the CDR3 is TGTGCCAGCAGCGTCAAAAACGGGGGGAACACCGGGGAGCTGTTTTTT. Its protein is CASSVKNGGNTGELFF.

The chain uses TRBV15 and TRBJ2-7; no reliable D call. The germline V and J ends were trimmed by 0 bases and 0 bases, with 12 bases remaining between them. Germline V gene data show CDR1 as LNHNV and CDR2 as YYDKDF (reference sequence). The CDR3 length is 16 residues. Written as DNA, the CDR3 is TGTGCCACCAGCAGAGATTGGTCCACCAGCTCCTACGAGCAGTACTTC. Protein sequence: CATSRDWSTSSYEQYF.

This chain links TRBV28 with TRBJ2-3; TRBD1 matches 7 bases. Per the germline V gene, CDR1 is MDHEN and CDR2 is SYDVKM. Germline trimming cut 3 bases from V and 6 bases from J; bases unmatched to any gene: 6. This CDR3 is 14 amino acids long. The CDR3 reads CASSLKQGTDTQYF. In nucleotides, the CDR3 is TGTGCCAGCAGTTTGAAACAGGGGACCGATACGCAGTATTTT.

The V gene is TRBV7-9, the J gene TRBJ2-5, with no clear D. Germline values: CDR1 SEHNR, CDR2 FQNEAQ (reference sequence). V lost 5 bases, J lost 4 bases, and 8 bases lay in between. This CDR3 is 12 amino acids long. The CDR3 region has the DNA TGTGCCAGCAGCAAAGAAAGAGAGACCCAGTACTTC. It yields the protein CASSKERETQYF.

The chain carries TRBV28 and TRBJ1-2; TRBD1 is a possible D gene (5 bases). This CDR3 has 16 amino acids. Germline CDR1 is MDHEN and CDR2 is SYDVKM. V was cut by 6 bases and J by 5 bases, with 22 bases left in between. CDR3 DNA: TGTGCCAGCAGAGGGACGACGGGCTCAATCGAGTATGGCTACACCTTC. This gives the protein CASRGTTGSIEYGYTF.

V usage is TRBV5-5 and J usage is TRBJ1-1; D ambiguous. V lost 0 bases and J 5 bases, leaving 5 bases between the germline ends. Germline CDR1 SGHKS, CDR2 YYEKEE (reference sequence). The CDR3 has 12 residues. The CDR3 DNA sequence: TGTGCCAGCAGCTTGGAGTGGACTGAAGCTTTCTTT. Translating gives CASSLEWTEAFF.

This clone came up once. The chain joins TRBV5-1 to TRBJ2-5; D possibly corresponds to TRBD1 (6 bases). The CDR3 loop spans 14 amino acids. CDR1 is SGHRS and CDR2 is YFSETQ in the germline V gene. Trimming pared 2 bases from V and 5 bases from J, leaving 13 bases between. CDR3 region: CASSFERRGETQYF. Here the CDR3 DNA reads TGCGCCAGCAGCTTTGAGAGAAGGGGGGAGACCCAGTACTTC. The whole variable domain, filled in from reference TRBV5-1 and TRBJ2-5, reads KAGVTQTPRYLIKTRGQQVTLSCSPISGHRSVSWYQQTPGQGLQFLFEYFSETQRNKGNFPGRFSGRQFSNSRSEMNVSTLELGDSALYLCASSFERRGETQYFGPGTRLLVL.

CDR3 sequence: CASSLDPAPEGQYF. DNA of the CDR3: TGCGCCAGCAGCTTGGATCCAGCTCCGGAAGGGCAGTACTTC. The genes are TRBV5-1 and TRBJ2-7; no clear D gene. Per the germline V gene, CDR1 is SGHRS and CDR2 is YFSETQ. The V end lost 0 bases, the J end lost 9 bases, and 16 bases lay between the germline ends. The CDR3 length is 14 residues.

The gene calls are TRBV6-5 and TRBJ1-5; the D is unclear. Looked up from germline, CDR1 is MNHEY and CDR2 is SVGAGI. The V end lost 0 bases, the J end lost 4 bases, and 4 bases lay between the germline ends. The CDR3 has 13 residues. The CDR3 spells CASSYSQNQPQHF. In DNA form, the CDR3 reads TGTGCCAGCAGTTACTCCCAAAATCAGCCCCAGCATTTT.